The 29 T cell receptor beta chains below come from one sample, sequenced in a study of T cell repertoires in cytomegalovirus infection. TCRdb reanalysed the reads using MiXCR and keeps one entry per CDR3 protein. In the table there are hundreds of thousands of distinct CDR3 sequences, approximately 24% of which are singletons. The material sequenced was CD8+ T cells from PBMCs. The source of these receptors is a human donor in good health (CMV status not recorded). Some clones in this sample may be carry-over from other donors' samples.

This clonotype was observed a handful of times. CDR3 DNA sequence: TGTGCCAGCAGCTCGGACGGCAACAATGAGCAGTTCTTC. Protein product: CASSSDGNNEQFF. The chain uses TRBV7-9 and TRBJ2-1, with D unclear. V gave up 4 bases and J gave up 5 bases, with 9 bases separating them. In germline, CDR1 is SEHNR, CDR2 FQNEAQ (reference sequence). The CDR3 is 13 residues long.

This clonotype was observed a handful of times. This chain uses TRBV4-3 with TRBJ2-1; D remains ambiguous. The CDR3 consists of 16 residues. Germline V gene lookup returns CDR1 LGHNA and CDR2 YSLEER. V shed 1 base and J shed 5 bases, with 15 bases lying between them. Written as DNA, the CDR3 is TGCGCCAGCAGCCAAGTGTTACAGCAGTTTAACAATGAGCAGTTCTTC. Amino acids: CASSQVLQQFNNEQFF.

This clonotype came up many times. The DNA of the CDR3 is TGTGCCAGCAGCTCCGGCGCCGGGATTCGGGAATATGGCTACACCTTC. Its translation: CASSSGAGIREYGYTF. This rearrangement joins TRBV7-9 to TRBJ1-2; no definite D call. V was clipped by 4 bases and J by 5 bases, with 20 bases between them. CDR1 and CDR2 (germline): SEHNR, FQNEAQ (reference sequence). This CDR3 spans 16 amino acids.

This clonotype was recorded at least ten times. The genes are TRBV7-2 and TRBJ1-5; a possible D gene is TRBD1 (6 bases). Trimming cost V 5 bases and J 11 bases, with 22 bases left between them. The CDR3 contains 15 residues. Germline V gene data show CDR1 as SGHTA and CDR2 as FQGNSA. In DNA form, the CDR3 reads TGTGCCAGCAGCGCCTTGGACAGCCTAGATTCAGCCCAGCATTTT. Residues: CASSALDSLDSAQHF.

This clonotype was detected ten times or more. The V gene is TRBV7-8, the J gene TRBJ2-2; a weak D match, TRBD2 (6 bases). Germline assignment: CDR1 SGHVS and CDR2 FQNEAQ. With 8 bases removed from V and 1 base from J, the gap between germline ends came to 11 bases. The CDR3 extends over 14 amino acids. The CDR3 DNA is TGTGCCAGCGGCGGGGTCCTGAACACCGGGGAGCTGTTTTTT. Translating gives CASGGVLNTGELFF.

The chain employs TRBV20-1 and TRBJ2-7; 12 bases are shared with TRBD1. The CDR3 loop spans 14 amino acids. V lost 2 bases, J lost 9 bases, and 8 bases stayed unmatched. CDR1 and CDR2 (germline): DFQATT, SNEGSKA (reference sequence). CDR3: CSARRGQGALRQYF. The DNA for the CDR3 is TGCAGTGCTAGAAGGGGACAGGGGGCCCTTCGGCAGTACTTC.

The chain carries TRBV20-1 and TRBJ2-7; D ambiguous. V was clipped by 6 bases and J by 0 bases, with 15 bases between them. Per the germline V gene, CDR1 is DFQATT and CDR2 is SNEGSKA (reference sequence). This CDR3 is 14 amino acids long. The CDR3 spells CSAPVPFSSYEQYF. CDR3 nucleotide sequence: TGCAGTGCCCCCGTCCCCTTCAGCTCCTACGAGCAGTACTTC.

This clonotype occurred many times. The rearrangement links TRBV19 to TRBJ2-2; D is perhaps TRBD1 (6 bases). The CDR3 has 15 amino acids. Germline loops: CDR1 LNHDA, CDR2 SQIVND (reference sequence). V dropped 5 bases and J dropped 4 bases, with 14 bases sitting between them. This CDR3 reads CASSGSQGITGELFF. The CDR3 nucleotides read TGTGCCAGTAGTGGGTCACAGGGAATCACCGGGGAGCTGTTTTTT.

Only a few counts were recorded for this clonotype. The chain is built from TRBV2 and TRBJ1-5; the D is unclear. V was pared by 0 bases and J by 4 bases, with 10 bases between. The CDR3 loop spans 15 amino acids. Germline loops: CDR1 SNHLY, CDR2 FYNNEI. The CDR3 reads CASSEAMVSNQPQHF. CDR3 coding DNA: TGTGCCAGCAGTGAAGCGATGGTTTCTAATCAGCCCCAGCATTTT.

This clonotype appeared a few times. The rearrangement links TRBV6-2 or TRBV6-3 to TRBJ1-1; D unclear. This CDR3 is built from 12 residues. In germline, CDR1 is MNHEY, CDR2 SVGEGT. V was shortened by 2 bases and J by 7 bases, with 8 bases between the two germline ends. CDR3 residues: CASSYGQSEAFF. In DNA, the CDR3 is TGTGCCAGCAGTTACGGGCAGAGTGAAGCTTTCTTT.

This clonotype was observed at least ten times. This may arise from a read error, as a much more abundant clone is one base away. The V and J genes are TRBV7-6 and TRBJ2-1, with D possibly being TRBD1 or TRBD2 (5 bases each). Trimming took off 1 base at V and 6 bases at J, with 7 bases between the two ends. This CDR3 contains 13 residues. CDR1 is SGHVS, CDR2 FNYEAQ, per germline. The CDR3 region is CASSLGGFNEQFF. The DNA of the CDR3 is TGTGCCAGCAGCTTAGGGGGGTTCAATGAGCAGTTCTTC. The full variable domain, completed using reference TRBV7-6 and TRBJ2-1, is GAGVSQSPRYKVTKRGQDVALRCDPISGHVSLYWYRQALGQGPEFLTYFNYEAQQDKSGLPNDRFSAERPEGSISTLTIQRTEQRDSAMYRCASSLGGFNEQFFGPGTRLTVL.

The chain couples TRBV7-3 to TRBJ2-1; 8 positions match TRBD1. The CDR3 totals 15 residues. Germline V gene data show CDR1 as SGHTA and CDR2 as FQGTGA. The trim removed 5 bases at V and 0 bases at J, leaving 3 bases unmatched. CDR3 sequence: CASSGQGFSYNEQFF. DNA for the CDR3: TGTGCCAGCAGCGGACAGGGTTTCTCCTACAATGAGCAGTTCTTC.

This clonotype was seen a handful of times. V and J are TRBV20-1 and TRBJ1-5; the D is unclear. The V gene lost 1 base and the J gene lost 2 bases, with 6 bases spanning the gap. CDR1 is DFQATT and CDR2 is SNEGSKA in the germline V gene (reference sequence). The CDR3 sequence is 13 residues long. The CDR3 nucleotides read TGCAGTGCTAGAGTAACTGGCAATCAGCCCCAGCATTTT. Residues: CSARVTGNQPQHF.

The genes are TRBV14 and TRBJ2-5, with D perhaps matching TRBD2 (7 bases). Germline CDR1 reads SGHDN; CDR2 reads FVKESK. The CDR3 has 16 amino acids. Between the trimmed V and J ends, which lost 1 base and 2 bases, there was a span of 14 bases. The CDR3 sequence is CASSQVAGAEQETQYF. The DNA for the CDR3 is TGTGCCAGCAGCCAAGTTGCGGGGGCCGAACAAGAGACCCAGTACTTC.

The chain has TRBV7-9 and TRBJ2-1; a weak D match, TRBD2 (5 bases). Trimming removed 5 bases at V and 0 bases at J, with 14 bases between. This CDR3 has 16 amino acids. Germline CDR1 and CDR2: SEHNR and FQNEAQ (reference sequence). The CDR3 DNA is TGTGCCAGCAGCACCCGGGGTCCGAGCTCCTACAATGAGCAGTTCTTC. It codes for CASSTRGPSSYNEQFF.

This clonotype has a handful of counts. The V and J genes are TRBV27 and TRBJ2-7; D gene unclear. The CDR3 covers 16 residues. The germline CDR1 and CDR2 sequences are MNHEY and SMNVEV (reference sequence). Trimming shortened V by 3 bases and J by 5 bases, and 20 bases separated the two germline ends. Here the CDR3 DNA reads TGTGCCAGCAGTTTCCTTTACAGTCTCGTTGGCGACGAGCAGTACTTC. Translating gives CASSFLYSLVGDEQYF.

This clonotype was counted ten times or more. This chain links TRBV7-2 with TRBJ1-5, with unresolved D. Deletions cut 1 base from V and 0 bases from J, with 16 bases between. The CDR3 has 18 residues. In germline, CDR1 is SGHTA, CDR2 FQGNSA. CDR3 DNA: TGTGCCAGCAGCTTAGACCCCCACCGGTTATATAGCAATCAGCCCCAGCATTTT. This sequence encodes CASSLDPHRLYSNQPQHF. Full variable domain (missing parts from reference TRBV7-2 and TRBJ1-5): GAGVSQSPSNKVTEKGKDVELRCDPISGHTALYWYRQSLGQGLEFLIYFQGNSAPDKSGLPSDRFSAERTGGSVSTLTIQRTQQEDSAVYLCASSLDPHRLYSNQPQHFGDGTRLSIL.

The chain carries TRBV7-9 and TRBJ2-1, with D uncertain. This CDR3 has 12 amino acids. Germline loops: CDR1 SEHNR, CDR2 FQNEAQ (reference sequence). Trimming removed 2 bases from V and 13 bases from J, with 12 bases in between. This CDR3 reads CASSLLGVDQFF. The CDR3 DNA reads TGTGCCAGCAGCTTACTTGGGGTCGACCAGTTCTTC.

This clonotype was picked up a small number of times. The J gene is TRBJ2-2, the V gene TRBV28; 8 positions match TRBD1. V lost 6 bases and J lost 3; bases outside the gene matches: 3. CDR3 size: 14 residues. CDR1 and CDR2 (germline): MDHEN, SYDVKM. The DNA of the CDR3 is TGTGCCAGCAGACCAGGGGGCTACACCGGGGAGCTGTTTTTT. As protein: CASRPGGYTGELFF.

The chain couples TRBV27 to TRBJ1-2, with D tentatively TRBD1 (5 bases). Per the germline V gene, CDR1 is MNHEY and CDR2 is SMNVEV (reference sequence). The length of the CDR3 is 17 residues. Trimming shortened V by 0 bases and J by 8 bases, and 22 bases separated the two germline ends. Here the CDR3 reads CASSLSATGAGNSGYTF. The CDR3 nucleotides are TGTGCCAGCAGTTTATCAGCCACCGGGGCAGGGAATTCGGGCTACACCTTC.

This chain uses TRBV4-3 with TRBJ1-4; D not certain. Trimming stripped 4 bases from V and 0 bases from J, with 12 bases between. The CDR3 length is 16 residues. Germline loops: CDR1 LGHNA, CDR2 YSLEER. CDR3 sequence reads: CASSRSDRTTNEKLFF. The CDR3 bases are TGCGCCAGCAGCCGTTCTGACCGAACAACTAATGAAAAACTGTTTTTT.

This clonotype was detected a few times. The chain links TRBV5-1 to TRBJ2-6; 11 bases align to TRBD1. CDR3 length equals 19 residues. The germline CDR1 and CDR2 sequences are SGHRS and YFSETQ. V shed 4 bases and J 4 bases; nucleotides not matched to a gene: 13. The DNA of the CDR3 is TGCGCCAGCAGCCCGCCGGGACAGGGGGAATCATCCGGGGCCAACGTCCTGACTTTC. Translating it yields CASSPPGQGESSGANVLTF.

This chain joins TRBV28 and TRBJ2-3; no clear D gene. The CDR3 contains 14 residues. Germline CDR1 reads MDHEN; CDR2 reads SYDVKM. The V and J ends lost 5 bases and 4 bases respectively, with 13 bases between them. CDR3 residues: CASSPSDYPDTQYF. The CDR3 DNA is TGTGCCAGCAGTCCCAGCGATTACCCAGATACGCAGTATTTT.

On this clonotype: Relative to the germline gene, one junction end is altered; a read error may explain this. The rearrangement links TRBV2 to TRBJ2-7; D is perhaps TRBD2 (6 bases). The CDR3 runs 12 residues. CDR1 and CDR2 (germline): SNHLY, FYNNEI. DNA of the CDR3: TGTGCCAGCCACTTAGCGGTCTACGTGCAGTACTTC. Translated: CASHLAVYVQYF.

This chain connects TRBV6-5 to TRBJ1-1, with no clear D. The V gene lost 8 bases and the J gene lost 5 bases, with 9 bases spanning the gap. The germline V gene has CDR1 MNHEY and CDR2 SVGAGI. The CDR3 loop spans 11 amino acids. The CDR3 spells CASVARTEAFF. The CDR3 DNA reads as TGTGCCAGCGTCGCCCGAACTGAAGCTTTCTTT.

This clonotype was found many times. The chain carries TRBV7-6 and TRBJ1-3, with D maybe TRBD1 (5 bases). V lost 5 bases and J 7 bases, leaving 15 bases between the germline ends. Germline V lookup: CDR1 SGHVS, CDR2 FNYEAQ. CDR3 length: 14 residues. The CDR3: CASSPHRLENTIYF. The CDR3 nucleotides read TGTGCCAGCAGCCCCCACAGGCTGGAGAACACCATATATTTT.

The chain uses TRBV12-3 or TRBV12-4 and TRBJ2-5; the D gene is possibly TRBD2 (6 bases). The CDR3 spans 14 residues. The germline V and J ends were trimmed by 6 bases and 5 bases, with 16 bases remaining between them. CDR3 DNA: TGTGCCAGCAGCCTTACTAGCATGCGGGAGACCCAGTACTTC. Translating gives CASSLTSMRETQYF.

In its sample, this clonotype was seen a few times. This chain links TRBV28 with TRBJ1-5; no clear D. CDR3 length: 13 amino acids. Germline loops: CDR1 MDHEN, CDR2 SYDVKM. Trimming took 7 bases from V and 5 from J, leaving 12 bases between them. CDR3 loop: CASISSLDQPQHF. In nucleotides, the CDR3 is TGTGCCAGCATCTCTTCCCTCGATCAGCCCCAGCATTTT. The full variable domain, its missing parts supplied by reference TRBV28 and TRBJ1-5, is DVKVTQSSRYLVKRTGEKVFLECVQDMDHENMFWYRQDPGLGLRLIYFSYDVKMKEKGDIPEGYSVSREKKERFSLILESASTNQTSMYLCASISSLDQPQHFGDGTRLSIL.

The CDR3 here is CASTTGGKNSPLHF. CDR3 in DNA: TGTGCCAGCACTACAGGGGGAAAGAATTCACCCCTCCACTTT. The chain carries TRBV2 and TRBJ1-6; 8 bases match TRBD1. Germline CDR1 and CDR2: SNHLY and FYNNEI. After removal of 7 bases from V and 7 bases from J, the junction contained 6 bases not matched to a gene. The CDR3 totals 14 residues.